A single sample is the source of the 19 T cell receptor beta chains below, sequenced in a study of cytomegalovirus exposure and HLA in healthy donors. The PCR used 60 Vbeta and 13 Jbeta primers. Clones were sequenced by immunoSEQ multiplex PCR, and TCRdb holds only the in-frame ones, with some missing. This table has under 80,000 clones, about 81% appearing once. The sample consisted of PBMCs. All receptors come from a man in his forties or fifties in good health and CMV-seropositive.

This chain uses TRBV9 with TRBJ2-3, with TRBD2 identical over 11 bases. The CDR3 totals 16 residues. Germline CDR1 SGDLS, CDR2 YYNGEE. The trim removed 4 bases at V and 1 base at J, leaving 5 bases unmatched. CDR3 DNA sequence: TGTGCCAGCAGCCCTACTAGCGGGGGCCGCACAGATACGCAGTATTTT. Amino acids: CASSPTSGGRTDTQYF.

The gene calls are TRBV6-1 and TRBJ2-7, with 12 nucleotides matching TRBD2. J gave up 4 bases and V 6 bases, and 4 bases lay outside the gene matches. There are 14 residues in the CDR3. Per germline, CDR1 MNHNS and CDR2 SASEGT. In nucleotides, the CDR3 is TGTGCCAGCAGGAGACTAGCGGGGGATTACGAGCAGTACTTC. Protein sequence: CASRRLAGDYEQYF.

Turning to this clone: The junction shows a germline mismatch at one end, possibly a read error. The chain employs TRBV7-9 and TRBJ2-7; TRBD1 matches 9 bases. Germline V lookup: CDR1 SEHNR, CDR2 FQNEAQ (reference sequence). The CDR3 is 15 amino acids. The CDR3 DNA reads as TGTTCCAGCAGTTCCCCTGGGACAGGGTCCTACGAGCAGTACTTC. Translated, it gives CSSSSPGTGSYEQYF.

Of note for this clone: Compared with germline, one end of the junction differs, possibly owing to a read error. The V gene is TRBV7-9, the J gene TRBJ1-2; 9 positions agree with TRBD1. The V gene's germline CDR1 is SEHNR and CDR2 FQNEAQ (reference sequence). The CDR3 covers 13 residues. CDR3 in amino acids: CSSSSDRGGGYTF. The CDR3 DNA is TGTTCCAGCAGCTCGGACAGGGGAGGAGGCTACACCTTC.

This clone was detected only once. The rearrangement joins TRBV28 to TRBJ2-5, with 8 bases that match TRBD2. Germline V lookup: CDR1 MDHEN, CDR2 SYDVKM. The CDR3 runs 15 residues. With V trimmed by 5 bases and J by 5 bases, 10 bases remained unmatched. CDR3 sequence: CASSKLLAGMETQYF. DNA of the CDR3: TGTGCCAGCAGTAAGCTTTTAGCGGGGATGGAGACCCAGTACTTC. The whole variable domain, filled in from reference TRBV28 and TRBJ2-5, reads DVKVTQSSRYLVKRTGEKVFLECVQDMDHENMFWYRQDPGLGLRLIYFSYDVKMKEKGDIPEGYSVSREKKERFSLILESASTNQTSMYLCASSKLLAGMETQYFGPGTRLLVL.

The genes are TRBV19 and TRBJ2-2; D possibly corresponds to TRBD2 (6 bases). Trimming stripped 6 bases from V and 5 bases from J, with 10 bases between. Germline-derived CDR1 and CDR2 are LNHDA and SQIVND (reference sequence). The CDR3 runs 13 residues. CDR3 protein: CASREGGTGELFF. The CDR3 nucleotides are TGTGCCAGTAGGGAGGGCGGAACCGGGGAGCTGTTTTTT.

The chain combines TRBV5-1 with TRBJ2-6; D is uncertain. Germline CDR1 and CDR2: SGHRS and YFSETQ. This CDR3 contains 15 residues. V lost 4 bases, J lost 4 bases, and 12 bases lay in between. The CDR3 DNA follows: TGCGCCAGCAGCCTGCCTAGTTCCGGGGCCAACGTCCTGACTTTC. This encodes CASSLPSSGANVLTF.

This chain connects TRBV15 to TRBJ2-2; a weak D match, TRBD1 (5 bases). The germline V gene has CDR1 LNHNV and CDR2 YYDKDF (reference sequence). Between the trimmed V and J ends, which lost 3 bases and 6 bases, there was a span of 11 bases. The CDR3 covers 14 residues. The CDR3 DNA reads TGTGCCACCAGCAGTCGGCAGGGCTCCGGGGAGCTGTTTTTT. This sequence encodes CATSSRQGSGELFF. The entire variable domain, with the rest obtained from reference TRBV15 and TRBJ2-2, is as follows: DAMVIQNPRYQVTQFGKPVTLSCSQTLNHNVMYWYQQKSSQAPKLLFHYYDKDFNNEADTPDNFQSRRPNTSFCFLDIRSPGLGDTAMYLCATSSRQGSGELFFGEGSRLTVL.

The gene calls are TRBV9 and TRBJ2-7; 10 bases line up with TRBD2. The CDR3 consists of 15 residues. Trimming cost V 2 bases and J 7 bases; bases outside gene matches: 9. Looked up from germline, CDR1 is SGDLS and CDR2 is YYNGEE. The CDR3 sequence: CASSVTGTSVREQYF. CDR3 nucleotide sequence: TGTGCCAGCAGCGTGACCGGGACTAGCGTGAGAGAGCAGTACTTC.

The rearrangement links TRBV7-9 to TRBJ2-7; perhaps TRBD1 as D (5 bases). V was pared by 1 base and J by 5 bases, with 9 bases between. Germline V gene data show CDR1 as SEHNR and CDR2 as FQNEAQ (reference sequence). This CDR3 has 13 amino acids. For the CDR3, the DNA is TGTGCCAGCAGCTTAGGGACACAAGACGAGCAGTACTTC. Translated, it gives CASSLGTQDEQYF.

The chain combines TRBV19 with TRBJ1-2; 8 nucleotides match TRBD1. Germline V gene lookup returns CDR1 LNHDA and CDR2 SQIVND (reference sequence). This CDR3 spans 16 amino acids. The ends lost 3 bases at V and 8 bases at J; junction bases unmatched: 14. CDR3 nucleotides: TGTGCCAGTAGTATTGAGGTCGGGACAGGCCTAGGAGGCTACACCTTC. Translation: CASSIEVGTGLGGYTF.

The chain links TRBV10-3 to TRBJ2-7, with a possible D match to TRBD2 (6 bases). In germline, CDR1 is ENHRY, CDR2 SYGVKD. V dropped 3 bases and J dropped 0 bases, with 12 bases sitting between them. The CDR3 is 15 amino acids. CDR3 coding DNA: TGTGCCATCAGTGAAGGGAACGGGGGCTCCTACGAGCAGTACTTC. This sequence encodes CAISEGNGGSYEQYF.

The chain combines TRBV9 with TRBJ2-7; D possibly corresponds to TRBD1 (6 bases). In germline, CDR1 is SGDLS, CDR2 YYNGEE. The length of the CDR3 is 14 residues. V shed 3 bases and J shed 2 bases, with 12 bases lying between them. In nucleotides, the CDR3 is TGTGCCAGCAGCGCCAGACCAGGGGCCTACGAGCAGTACTTC. This translates into CASSARPGAYEQYF.

Here the CDR3 reads CASSLIGRVGDTQYF. CDR3 nucleotide sequence: TGCGCCAGCAGCTTGATAGGCAGGGTGGGAGATACGCAGTATTTT. The chain joins TRBV5-1 to TRBJ2-3; TRBD1 might be the D (5 bases). Per germline, CDR1 SGHRS and CDR2 YFSETQ. V lost 1 base and J lost 5, with 14 bases in between. This CDR3 contains 15 residues.

V usage is TRBV19 and J usage is TRBJ1-1; 7 bases fit TRBD1. The junction had 10 bases not matched to a gene; V was cut back by 6 bases and J by 3 bases. The V gene's germline CDR1 is LNHDA and CDR2 SQIVND (reference sequence). The CDR3 is made up of 15 amino acids. CDR3 bases: TGTGCCAGTAGAACCCTACAGGGGTGGGACACTGAAGCTTTCTTT. Its translation is CASRTLQGWDTEAFF. The variable domain in full, with the rest retrieved from reference TRBV19 and TRBJ1-1, is DGGITQSPKYLFRKEGQNVTLSCEQNLNHDAMYWYRQDPGQGLRLIYYSQIVNDFQKGDIAEGYSVSREKKESFPLTVTSAQKNPTAFYLCASRTLQGWDTEAFFGQGTRLTVV.

A few counts support this clone. The chain links TRBV4-2 to TRBJ2-2, with a possible D match to TRBD1 (6 bases). V gave up 5 bases and J gave up 7 bases, with 14 bases separating them. CDR1 and CDR2 (germline): LGHNA, YNFKEQ. The CDR3 is made up of 14 amino acids. CDR3 coding DNA: TGTGCCAGCAGCTTGGGGGCTTCAGACGGGGAGCTGTTTTTT. This encodes CASSLGASDGELFF.

This chain connects TRBV11-3 to TRBJ2-3, with a tentative D call TRBD2 (6 bases). The CDR3 extends over 15 amino acids. The germline V gene has CDR1 SGHNT and CDR2 YENEEA. Trimming left V 1 base short and J 1 base short, with 9 bases between. The CDR3 DNA is TGTGCCAGCAGCTTAGGTACGGGAGGCACAGATACGCAGTATTTT. The encoded protein is CASSLGTGGTDTQYF.

The CDR3 reads CASGDRQGGALNTEAFF. The CDR3 bases are TGTGCCAGCGGGGACAGACAGGGGGGGGCGTTGAACACTGAAGCTTTCTTT. The V call is TRBV5-4, the J call TRBJ1-1; 9 bases agree with TRBD1. Per germline, CDR1 SGHNT and CDR2 YYREEE (reference sequence). The ends lost 7 bases at V and 0 bases at J; junction bases unmatched: 13. CDR3 size: 17 residues.

The V gene is TRBV6-5, the J gene TRBJ2-7; D unclear. V dropped 6 bases and J dropped 1 base, with 16 bases sitting between them. CDR3 size: 15 residues. CDR1 is MNHEY, CDR2 SVGAGI, per germline. The CDR3 DNA is TGTGCCAGCAGCCCGACAAGGCTCCTGTCCTACGAGCAGTACTTC. The encoded protein is CASSPTRLLSYEQYF.